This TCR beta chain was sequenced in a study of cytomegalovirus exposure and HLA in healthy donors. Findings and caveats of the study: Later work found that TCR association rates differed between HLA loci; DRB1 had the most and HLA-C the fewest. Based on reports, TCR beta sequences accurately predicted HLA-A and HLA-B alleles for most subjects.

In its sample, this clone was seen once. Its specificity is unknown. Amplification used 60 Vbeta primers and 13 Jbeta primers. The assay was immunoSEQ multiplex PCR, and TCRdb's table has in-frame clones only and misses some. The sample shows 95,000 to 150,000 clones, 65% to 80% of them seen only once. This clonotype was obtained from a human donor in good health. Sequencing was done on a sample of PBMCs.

In DNA, the CDR3 is TGTGCCATCAGTATCGAACAGGGGGCCGGCACCTTC. It translates to CAISIEQGAGTF. V gene TRBV10-3 combines with J gene TRBJ1-2; TRBD1 aligns across 9 bases. This CDR3 is 12 amino acids long. V was pared by 5 bases and J by 13 bases, with 8 bases of the junction left unmatched. Germline V gene sequence: CDR1 ENHRY, CDR2 SYGVKD.